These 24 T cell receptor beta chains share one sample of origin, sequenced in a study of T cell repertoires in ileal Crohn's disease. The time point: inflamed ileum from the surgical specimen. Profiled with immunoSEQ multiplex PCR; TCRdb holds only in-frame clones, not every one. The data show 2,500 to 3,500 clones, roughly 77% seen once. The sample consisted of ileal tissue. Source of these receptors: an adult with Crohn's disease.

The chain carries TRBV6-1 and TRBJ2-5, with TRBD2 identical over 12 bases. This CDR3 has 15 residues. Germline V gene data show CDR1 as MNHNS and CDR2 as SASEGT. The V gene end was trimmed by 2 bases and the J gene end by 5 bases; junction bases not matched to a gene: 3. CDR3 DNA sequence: TGTGCCAGCAGTGAACTAGCGGGAGGGCCGGAGACCCAGTACTTC. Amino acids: CASSELAGGPETQYF.

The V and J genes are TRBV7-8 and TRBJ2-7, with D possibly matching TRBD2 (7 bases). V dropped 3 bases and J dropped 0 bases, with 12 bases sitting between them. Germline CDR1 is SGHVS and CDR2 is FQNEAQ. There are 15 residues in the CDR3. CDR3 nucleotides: TGTGCCAGCAGCTTGGAGGGGGGGAGCTCCTACGAGCAGTACTTC. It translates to CASSLEGGSSYEQYF. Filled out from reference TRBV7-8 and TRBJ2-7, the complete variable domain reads GAGVSQSPRYKVAKRGQDVALRCDPISGHVSLFWYQQALGQGPEFLTYFQNEAQLDKSGLPSDRFFAERPEGSVSTLKIQRTQQEDSAVYLCASSLEGGSSYEQYFGPGTRLTVT.

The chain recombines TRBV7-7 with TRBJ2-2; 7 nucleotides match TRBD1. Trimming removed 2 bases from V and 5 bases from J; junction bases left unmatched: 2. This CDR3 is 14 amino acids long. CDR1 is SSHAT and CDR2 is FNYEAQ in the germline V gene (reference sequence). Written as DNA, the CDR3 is TGTGCCAGCAGCTTAACCAGGGGGACCGGGGAGCTGTTTTTT. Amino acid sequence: CASSLTRGTGELFF.

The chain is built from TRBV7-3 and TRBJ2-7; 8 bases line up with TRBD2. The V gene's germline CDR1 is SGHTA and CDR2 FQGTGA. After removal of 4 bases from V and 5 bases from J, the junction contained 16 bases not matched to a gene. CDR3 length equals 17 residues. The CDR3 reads CASSSTPKTGLEDEQYF. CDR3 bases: TGTGCCAGCAGCTCCACCCCAAAAACGGGACTAGAGGACGAGCAGTACTTC.

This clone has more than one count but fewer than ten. The DNA of the CDR3 is TGCGCCAGCAGTGGCTTGGGAAGGGGAGCTTTCTTT. It specifies CASSGLGRGAFF. The gene calls are TRBV10-1 and TRBJ1-1, with D perhaps TRBD1 (5 bases). Germline-derived CDR1 and CDR2 are WNHNN and SYGVQD (reference sequence). This CDR3 is built from 12 residues. V lost 4 bases and J 10 bases, leaving 13 bases between the germline ends.

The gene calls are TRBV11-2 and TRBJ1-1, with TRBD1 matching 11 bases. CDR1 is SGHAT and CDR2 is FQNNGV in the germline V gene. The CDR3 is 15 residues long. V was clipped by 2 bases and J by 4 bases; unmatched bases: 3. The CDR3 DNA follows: TGTGCCAGCAGCTTATCCGGGACAGGGGGCACTGAAGCTTTCTTT. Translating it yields CASSLSGTGGTEAFF.

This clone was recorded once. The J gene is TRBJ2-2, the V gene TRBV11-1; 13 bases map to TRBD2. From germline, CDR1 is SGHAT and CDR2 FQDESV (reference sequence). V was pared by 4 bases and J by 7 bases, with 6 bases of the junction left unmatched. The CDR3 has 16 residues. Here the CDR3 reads CASSSRLAGGGGELFF. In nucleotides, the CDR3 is TGTGCCAGCAGCTCGCGACTAGCGGGAGGAGGCGGGGAGCTGTTTTTT.

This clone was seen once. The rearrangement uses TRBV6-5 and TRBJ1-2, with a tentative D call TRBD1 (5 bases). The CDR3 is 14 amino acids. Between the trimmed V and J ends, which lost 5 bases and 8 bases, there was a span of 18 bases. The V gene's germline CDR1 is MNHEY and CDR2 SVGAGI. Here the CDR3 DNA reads TGTGCCAGCAGTGTGGGGACCGGACGAGGGGGCTACACCTTC. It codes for CASSVGTGRGGYTF.

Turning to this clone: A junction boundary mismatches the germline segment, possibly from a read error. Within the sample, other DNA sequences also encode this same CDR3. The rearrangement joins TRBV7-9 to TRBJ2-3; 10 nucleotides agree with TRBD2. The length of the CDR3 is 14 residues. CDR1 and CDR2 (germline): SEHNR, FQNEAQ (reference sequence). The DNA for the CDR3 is TGTGCCAGCAGCCTAGCGGGAGGCACAGATACGCAGTATTTT. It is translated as CASSLAGGTDTQYF.

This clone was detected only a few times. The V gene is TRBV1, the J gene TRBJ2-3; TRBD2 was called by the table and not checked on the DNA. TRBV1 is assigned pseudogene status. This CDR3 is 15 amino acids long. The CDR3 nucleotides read TGCACCCTTCGGGGGGCGGGAGAGTCCGCAGATACGCAGTATTTT. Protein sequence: CTLRGAGESADTQYF.

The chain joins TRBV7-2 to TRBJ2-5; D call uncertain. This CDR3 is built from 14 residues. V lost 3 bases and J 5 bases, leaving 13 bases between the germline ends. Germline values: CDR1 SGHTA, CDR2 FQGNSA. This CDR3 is CASSFGILAETQYF. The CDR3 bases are TGTGCCAGCAGCTTTGGGATTCTCGCTGAGACCCAGTACTTC.

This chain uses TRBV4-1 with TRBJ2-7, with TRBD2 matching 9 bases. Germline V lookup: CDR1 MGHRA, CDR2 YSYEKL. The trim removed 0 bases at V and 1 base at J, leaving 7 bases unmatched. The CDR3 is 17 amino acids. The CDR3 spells CASSQDGSGRVSYEQYF. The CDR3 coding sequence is TGCGCCAGCAGCCAAGATGGTAGCGGGAGAGTATCCTACGAGCAGTACTTC.

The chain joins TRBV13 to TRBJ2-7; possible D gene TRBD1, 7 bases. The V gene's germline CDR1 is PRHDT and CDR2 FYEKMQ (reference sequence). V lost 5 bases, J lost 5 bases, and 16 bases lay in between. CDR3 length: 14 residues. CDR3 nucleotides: TGTGCCAGCAGCCATCAACAGGGGAGGAACGAGCAGTACTTC. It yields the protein CASSHQQGRNEQYF. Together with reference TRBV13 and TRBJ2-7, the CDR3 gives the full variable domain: AAGVIQSPRHLIKEKRETATLKCYPIPRHDTVYWYQQGPGQDPQFLISFYEKMQSDKGSIPDRFSAQQFSDYHSELNMSSLELGDSALYFCASSHQQGRNEQYFGPGTRLTVT.

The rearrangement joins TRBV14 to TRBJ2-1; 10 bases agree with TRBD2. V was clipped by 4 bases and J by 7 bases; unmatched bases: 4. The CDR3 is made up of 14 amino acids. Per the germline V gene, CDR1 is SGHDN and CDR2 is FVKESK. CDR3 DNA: TGTGCCAGCAGCCTCCTAGCGGGAGAGAATGAGCAGTTCTTC. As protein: CASSLLAGENEQFF.

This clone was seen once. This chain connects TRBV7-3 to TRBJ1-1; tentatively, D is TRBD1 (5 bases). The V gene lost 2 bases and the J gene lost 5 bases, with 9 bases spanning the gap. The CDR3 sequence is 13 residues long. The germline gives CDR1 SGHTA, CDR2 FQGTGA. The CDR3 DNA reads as TGTGCCAGCAGCTTAGGGGAGGGGACTGAAGCTTTCTTT. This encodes CASSLGEGTEAFF.

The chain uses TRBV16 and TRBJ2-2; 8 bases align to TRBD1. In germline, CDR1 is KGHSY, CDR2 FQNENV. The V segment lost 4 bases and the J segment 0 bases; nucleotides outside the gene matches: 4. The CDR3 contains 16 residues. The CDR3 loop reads CASSRIQGANTGELFF. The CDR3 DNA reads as TGTGCCAGCAGCCGCATACAGGGGGCGAACACCGGGGAGCTGTTTTTT.

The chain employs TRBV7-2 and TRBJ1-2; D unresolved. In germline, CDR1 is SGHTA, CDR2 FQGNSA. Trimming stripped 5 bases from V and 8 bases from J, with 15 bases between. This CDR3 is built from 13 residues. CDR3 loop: CASSPWEGKGYTF. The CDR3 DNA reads TGTGCCAGCAGCCCCTGGGAGGGAAAAGGCTACACCTTC.

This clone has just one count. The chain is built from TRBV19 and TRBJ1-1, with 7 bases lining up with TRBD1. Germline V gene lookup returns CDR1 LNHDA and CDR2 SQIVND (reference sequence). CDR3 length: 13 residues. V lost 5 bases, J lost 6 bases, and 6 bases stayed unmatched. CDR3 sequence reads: CASSVTGDSEAFF. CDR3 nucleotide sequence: TGTGCCAGTAGTGTCACAGGGGACTCTGAAGCTTTCTTT.

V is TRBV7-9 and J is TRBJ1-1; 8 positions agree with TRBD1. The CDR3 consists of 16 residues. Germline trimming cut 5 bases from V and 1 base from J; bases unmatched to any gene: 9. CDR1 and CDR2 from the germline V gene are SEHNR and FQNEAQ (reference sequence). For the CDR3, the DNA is TGTGCCAGCAGCCGACAGGGGCCAAGAGGGAACACTGAAGCTTTCTTT. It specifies CASSRQGPRGNTEAFF.

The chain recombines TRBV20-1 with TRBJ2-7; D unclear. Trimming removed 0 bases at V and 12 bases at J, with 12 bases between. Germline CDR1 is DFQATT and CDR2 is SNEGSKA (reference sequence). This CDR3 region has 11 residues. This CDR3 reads CSARDPVVGYF. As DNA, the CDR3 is TGCAGTGCTAGAGATCCCGTGGTGGGGTACTTC.

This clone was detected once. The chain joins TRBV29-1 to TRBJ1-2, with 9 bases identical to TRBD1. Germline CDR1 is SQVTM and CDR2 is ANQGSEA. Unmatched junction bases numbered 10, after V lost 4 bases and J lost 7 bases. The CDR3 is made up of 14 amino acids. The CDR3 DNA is TGCAGCGTTGTCCCATGGACAGGGGAAGCTGGCTACACCTTC. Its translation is CSVVPWTGEAGYTF.

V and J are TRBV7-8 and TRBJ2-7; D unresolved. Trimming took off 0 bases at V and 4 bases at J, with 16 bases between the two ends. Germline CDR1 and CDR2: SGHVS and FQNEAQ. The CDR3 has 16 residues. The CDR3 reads CASSLATPFASYEQYF. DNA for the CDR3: TGTGCCAGCAGCTTAGCCACCCCATTTGCGTCTTACGAGCAGTACTTC.

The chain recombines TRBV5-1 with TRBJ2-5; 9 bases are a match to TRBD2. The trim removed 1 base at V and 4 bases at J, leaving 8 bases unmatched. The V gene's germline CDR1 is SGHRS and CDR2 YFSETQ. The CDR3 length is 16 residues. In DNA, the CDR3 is TGCGCCAGCAGCTTGATGGCTAGCGGGACGGGAGAGACCCAGTACTTC. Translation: CASSLMASGTGETQYF.

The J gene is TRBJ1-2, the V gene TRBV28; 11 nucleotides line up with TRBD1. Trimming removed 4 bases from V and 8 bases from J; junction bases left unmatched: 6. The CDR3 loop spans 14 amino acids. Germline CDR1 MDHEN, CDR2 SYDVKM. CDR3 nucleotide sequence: TGTGCCAGCAGTTACGGACAGGGGGCGAGAGGCTACACCTTC. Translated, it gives CASSYGQGARGYTF.